These 11 T cell receptor beta chains were all obtained from the same sample, sequenced in a study of OX40 agonist ivuxolimab in advanced cancers. Profiled with immunoSEQ multiplex PCR; TCRdb holds only in-frame clones, not every one. The sample comprises roughly 18,000 clones, over 55% of which are singletons, and 24% rests with the top ten. This material consisted of CD4+ or CD8+ T cells sorted from blood, taken in a trial of the OX40 agonist ivuxolimab. All receptors come from an adult with an advanced solid tumor such as melanoma, head and neck, liver or kidney cancer.

This clone was seen a few times. The V and J genes are TRBV29-1 and TRBJ2-7; 12 nucleotides line up with TRBD2. The CDR3 contains 13 residues. Germline CDR1 SQVTM, CDR2 ANQGSEA. With V trimmed by 4 bases and J by 5 bases, 3 bases remained unmatched. Here the CDR3 reads CSVGTSGNHEQYF. CDR3 nucleotide sequence: TGCAGCGTTGGGACTAGCGGGAACCACGAGCAGTACTTC.

The chain has TRBV6-6 and TRBJ2-7, with 8 bases fitting TRBD2. Germline values: CDR1 MNHNY, CDR2 SVGAGI (reference sequence). Trimming took 6 bases from V and 2 from J; bases not matched to a gene: 12. The CDR3 length is 16 residues. CDR3 residues: CASSPSSGGGAYEQYF. The CDR3 DNA is TGTGCCAGCAGCCCTTCCAGCGGGGGTGGGGCCTACGAGCAGTACTTC.

V and J are TRBV4-3 and TRBJ2-1; 13 bases are shared with TRBD2. J was trimmed by 7 bases and V by 3 bases; bases with no gene match: 3. The length of the CDR3 is 15 residues. The germline V gene encodes CDR1 LGHNA and CDR2 YSLEER. The CDR3 DNA reads as TGCGCCAGCAGCCAGGGGACTAGCGGGGTAAATGAGCAGTTCTTC. Protein: CASSQGTSGVNEQFF.

In its sample, this clone was seen a few times. The chain uses TRBV7-9 and TRBJ2-2; no reliable D call. The germline V and J ends were trimmed by 2 bases and 2 bases, with 6 bases remaining between them. The CDR3 extends over 14 amino acids. The V gene's germline CDR1 is SEHNR and CDR2 FQNEAQ (reference sequence). The CDR3 sequence is CASSLWENTGELFF. DNA of the CDR3: TGTGCCAGCAGCTTATGGGAAAACACCGGGGAGCTGTTTTTT.

The chain couples TRBV9 to TRBJ2-1; 8 bases match TRBD2. The germline gives CDR1 SGDLS, CDR2 YYNGEE. The CDR3 totals 14 residues. Trimming at V came to 4 bases and at J to 8 bases, leaving 8 bases not matched to a gene. CDR3 DNA sequence: TGTGCCAGCAGCCTCTCGACCGGGGGGGATGAGCAGTTCTTC. Protein: CASSLSTGGDEQFF.

J is TRBJ1-2 and V is TRBV5-1, with D unresolved. The CDR3 runs to 16 residues. With 7 bases removed from V and 6 bases from J, the gap between germline ends came to 25 bases. Germline loops: CDR1 SGHRS, CDR2 YFSETQ. The DNA of the CDR3 is TGCGCCAGCGCCCGTAAGGAACCTACGGGGAATGATGGCTACACCTTC. This gives the protein CASARKEPTGNDGYTF.

The V and J genes are TRBV5-6 and TRBJ1-1; no firm D call. V was trimmed by 2 bases and J by 11 bases, leaving 16 bases between them. The CDR3 sequence is 13 residues long. The germline CDR1 and CDR2 sequences are SGHDT and YYEEEE. CDR3 residues: CASSFKDPYAAFF. CDR3 coding DNA: TGTGCCAGCAGCTTCAAAGATCCATATGCGGCTTTCTTT.

The chain links TRBV13 to TRBJ1-2; D might be TRBD1 (5 bases). Trimming cost V 1 base and J 4 bases, with 10 bases left between them. CDR3 length: 14 residues. From germline, CDR1 is PRHDT and CDR2 FYEKMQ (reference sequence). The CDR3: CASSLVRDGYGYTF. The CDR3 nucleotides are TGTGCCAGCAGCTTAGTCAGGGACGGCTATGGCTACACCTTC.

In this sample, this clone turned up once. The J gene is TRBJ2-1, the V gene TRBV9, with 11 bases fitting TRBD2. After removal of 7 bases from V and 7 bases from J, the junction contained 7 bases not matched to a gene. Germline CDR1 and CDR2: SGDLS and YYNGEE. The CDR3 sequence is 14 residues long. The chain's CDR3 is CASAYSGGANEQFF. The CDR3 DNA sequence: TGTGCCAGCGCGTATAGCGGGGGGGCGAATGAGCAGTTCTTC.

The DNA of the CDR3 is TGTGCCAGCGCGGGTGTAAGCTACGAGCAGTACTTC. It yields the protein CASAGVSYEQYF. The J gene is TRBJ2-7, the V gene TRBV27; perhaps TRBD2 as D (5 bases). The CDR3 is made up of 12 amino acids. Trimming left V 8 bases short and J 3 bases short, with 11 bases between. The germline V gene encodes CDR1 MNHEY and CDR2 SMNVEV (reference sequence).

The J gene is TRBJ2-1, the V gene TRBV7-9; TRBD1 agrees at 8 bases. V was pared by 4 bases and J by 2 bases, with 16 bases of the junction left unmatched. The CDR3 has 19 residues. Germline CDR1 and CDR2: SEHNR and FQNEAQ (reference sequence). The CDR3 DNA is TGTGCCAGCAGCTCTATGACAGGGGAGGTAAGAAAGACCTACAATGAGCAGTTCTTC. It specifies CASSSMTGEVRKTYNEQFF.